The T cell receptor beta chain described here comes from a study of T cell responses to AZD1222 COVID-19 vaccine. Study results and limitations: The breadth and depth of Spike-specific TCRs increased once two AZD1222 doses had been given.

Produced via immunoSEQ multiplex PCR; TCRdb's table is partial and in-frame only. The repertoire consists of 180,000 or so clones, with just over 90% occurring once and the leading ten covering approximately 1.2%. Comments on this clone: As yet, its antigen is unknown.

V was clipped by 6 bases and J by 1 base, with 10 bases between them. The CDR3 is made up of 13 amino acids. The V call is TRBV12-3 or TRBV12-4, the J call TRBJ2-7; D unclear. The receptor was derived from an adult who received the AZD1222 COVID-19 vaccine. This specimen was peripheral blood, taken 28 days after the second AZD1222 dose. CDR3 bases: TGTGCCAGCAGGCTCGCTCAATCCTACGAGCAGTACTTC. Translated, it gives CASRLAQSYEQYF.